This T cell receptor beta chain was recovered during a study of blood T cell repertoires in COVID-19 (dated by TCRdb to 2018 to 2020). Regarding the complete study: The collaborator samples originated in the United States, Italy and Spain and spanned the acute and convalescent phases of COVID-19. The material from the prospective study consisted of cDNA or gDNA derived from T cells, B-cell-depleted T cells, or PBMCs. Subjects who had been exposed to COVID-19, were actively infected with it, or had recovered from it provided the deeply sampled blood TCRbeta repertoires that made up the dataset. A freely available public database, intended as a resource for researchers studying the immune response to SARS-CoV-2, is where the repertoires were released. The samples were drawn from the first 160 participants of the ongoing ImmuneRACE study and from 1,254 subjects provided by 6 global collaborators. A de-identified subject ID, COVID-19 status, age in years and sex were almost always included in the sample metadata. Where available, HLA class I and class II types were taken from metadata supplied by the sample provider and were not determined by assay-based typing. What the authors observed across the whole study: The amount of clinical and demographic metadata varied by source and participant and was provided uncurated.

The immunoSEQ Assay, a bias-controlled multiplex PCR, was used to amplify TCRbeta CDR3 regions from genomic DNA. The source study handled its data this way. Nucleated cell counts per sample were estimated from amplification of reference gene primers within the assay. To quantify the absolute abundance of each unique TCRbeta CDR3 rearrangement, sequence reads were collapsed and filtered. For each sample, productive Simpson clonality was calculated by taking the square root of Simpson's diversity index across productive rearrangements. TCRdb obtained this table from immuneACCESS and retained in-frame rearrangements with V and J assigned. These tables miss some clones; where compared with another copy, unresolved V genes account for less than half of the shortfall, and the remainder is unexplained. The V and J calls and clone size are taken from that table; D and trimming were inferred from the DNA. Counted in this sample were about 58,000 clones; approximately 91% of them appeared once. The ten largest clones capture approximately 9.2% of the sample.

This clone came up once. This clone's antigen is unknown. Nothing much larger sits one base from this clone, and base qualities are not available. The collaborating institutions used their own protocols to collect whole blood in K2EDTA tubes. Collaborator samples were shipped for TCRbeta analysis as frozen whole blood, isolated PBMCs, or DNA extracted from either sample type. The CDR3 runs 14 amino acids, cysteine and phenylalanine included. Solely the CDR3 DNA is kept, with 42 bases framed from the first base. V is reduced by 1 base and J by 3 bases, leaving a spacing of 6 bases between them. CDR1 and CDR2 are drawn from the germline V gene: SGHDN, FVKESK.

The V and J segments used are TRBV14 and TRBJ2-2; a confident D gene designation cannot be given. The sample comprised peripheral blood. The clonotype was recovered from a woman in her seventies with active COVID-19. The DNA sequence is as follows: TGTGCCAGCAGCCAAGTCGTCTACACCGGGGAGCTGTTTTTT. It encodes CASSQVVYTGELFF.